These 25 T cell receptor beta chains originate from one sample sequenced in a study of PD-L1 blockade in urothelial cancer. Generated by immunoSEQ multiplex PCR, the TCRdb table keeps only in-frame clones and is missing some. The sample carries roughly 30,000 clones, approximately 80% recorded once. As to time point: pretreatment peripheral blood. The sample in question was PBMCs, obtained around atezolizumab (anti-PD-L1) treatment. These receptors were collected from a man aged 60-69 years with urothelial cancer.

A single count supports this clone. V usage is TRBV29-1 and J usage is TRBJ2-7, with D tentatively TRBD1 (5 bases). The V end lost 3 bases, the J end lost 3 bases, and 15 bases lay between the germline ends. Per the germline V gene, CDR1 is SQVTM and CDR2 is ANQGSEA. The CDR3 totals 14 residues. The chain's CDR3 is CSVEGQGSDYEQYF. Written as DNA, the CDR3 is TGCAGCGTTGAGGGGCAGGGTTCAGACTACGAGCAGTACTTC.

V is TRBV6-1 and J is TRBJ2-2; the match to TRBD1 covers 9 bases. The V segment lost 6 bases and the J segment 5 bases; nucleotides outside the gene matches: 4. This CDR3 contains 14 residues. Germline loops: CDR1 MNHNS, CDR2 SASEGT. CDR3 nucleotide sequence: TGTGCCAGCAGCCGGGACAGGGTTACCGGGGAGCTGTTTTTT. This codes for CASSRDRVTGELFF.

The gene calls are TRBV2 and TRBJ1-1; D possibly corresponds to TRBD1 (5 bases). The ends were cut back, 6 bases at V and 4 bases at J, with 15 bases in the middle. The germline V gene has CDR1 SNHLY and CDR2 FYNNEI. This CDR3 is 14 amino acids long. The CDR3 spells CASSPVGALTEAFF. CDR3 nucleotide sequence: TGTGCCAGCAGCCCGGTTGGGGCGCTCACTGAAGCTTTCTTT.

The chain recombines TRBV30 with TRBJ1-1; no reliable D call. CDR3 length equals 11 residues. Between the trimmed V and J ends, which lost 0 bases and 9 bases, there was a span of 8 bases. Germline assignment: CDR1 GTSNPN and CDR2 SVGIG (reference sequence). CDR3 in DNA: TGTGCCTGGAGTGTACGGGAACAAGCTTTCTTT. This encodes CAWSVREQAFF.

This clone has only one observation. V gene TRBV6-5 combines with J gene TRBJ1-2; TRBD1 is a possible D gene (5 bases). CDR3 length: 13 residues. The V end lost 6 bases, the J end lost 6 bases, and 14 bases lay between the germline ends. CDR1 MNHEY and CDR2 SVGAGI come from the germline V gene. CDR3 region: CASSSRRGDGYTF. The CDR3 nucleotides read TGTGCCAGCAGCTCCCGGAGGGGAGATGGCTACACCTTC.

The genes are TRBV29-1 and TRBJ2-3; weak D call: TRBD2 (6 bases). Germline values: CDR1 SQVTM, CDR2 ANQGSEA. This CDR3 has 11 amino acids. Trimming removed 4 bases from V and 4 bases from J, with 6 bases in between. The CDR3 reads CSVGRADTQYF. In DNA form, the CDR3 reads TGCAGCGTTGGGAGGGCAGATACGCAGTATTTT.

The chain is built from TRBV9 and TRBJ2-4; TRBD2 matches at 7 bases. Germline values: CDR1 SGDLS, CDR2 YYNGEE. Unmatched junction bases numbered 11, after V lost 4 bases and J lost 7 bases. CDR3 length equals 15 residues. The CDR3 sequence: CASSNGPGRENIQYF. CDR3 sequence (DNA): TGTGCCAGCAGCAACGGACCAGGGAGGGAGAACATTCAGTACTTC.

The chain recombines TRBV12-5 with TRBJ2-1; TRBD1 aligns across 10 bases. Trimming removed 3 bases from V and 7 bases from J; junction bases left unmatched: 21. Per germline, CDR1 LGHNT and CDR2 FRNRAP. The CDR3 is 20 residues long. The DNA for the CDR3 is TGTGCTAGTGGTTTTACTTCCGGGACAGGGGCCCCGGAGCTTTGGAATGAGCAGTTCTTC. Residues: CASGFTSGTGAPELWNEQFF.

This chain connects TRBV7-9 to TRBJ1-5, with TRBD1 matching over 10 bases. The CDR3 runs 19 residues. Per germline, CDR1 SEHNR and CDR2 FQNEAQ (reference sequence). J lost 0 bases, V lost 1 base, and 9 bases had no gene match. The CDR3 loop is CASSLVTGTGDGSNQPQHF. The DNA for the CDR3 is TGTGCCAGCAGCTTAGTGACGGGGACAGGGGATGGTAGCAATCAGCCCCAGCATTTT.

CDR3 nucleotide sequence: TGTGCCTGGAGTCCAGGCTCGCAAGAGACCCAGTACTTC. It codes for CAWSPGSQETQYF. This chain links TRBV30 with TRBJ2-5; D unclear. In germline, CDR1 is GTSNPN, CDR2 SVGIG (reference sequence). V gave up 2 bases and J gave up 2 bases, with 9 bases separating them. The CDR3 sequence is 13 residues long. Full variable domain (rest looked up from reference TRBV30 and TRBJ2-5): SQTIHQWPATLVQPVGSPLSLECTVEGTSNPNLYWYRQAAGRGLQLLFYSVGIGQISSEVPQNLSASRPQDRQFILSSKKLLLSDSGFYLCAWSPGSQETQYFGPGTRLLVL.

The chain links TRBV5-1 to TRBJ2-5; TRBD1 might be the D (6 bases). V was trimmed by 4 bases and J by 2 bases, leaving 12 bases between them. CDR3 length: 14 amino acids. Germline V gene lookup returns CDR1 SGHRS and CDR2 YFSETQ. The CDR3 loop is CASSTGTQQETQYF. CDR3 DNA sequence: TGCGCCAGCAGCACCGGGACACAACAAGAGACCCAGTACTTC.

V is TRBV5-4 and J is TRBJ2-7; tentative D call: TRBD2 (7 bases). The germline gives CDR1 SGHNT, CDR2 YYREEE (reference sequence). Trimming cost V 4 bases and J 7 bases, with 18 bases left between them. The length of the CDR3 is 14 residues. DNA of the CDR3: TGTGCCAGCAGCGAAGGACTAGGGGGAGATGAGCAGTACTTC. Protein sequence: CASSEGLGGDEQYF.

The chain is built from TRBV6-7 and TRBJ2-3; 10 bases agree with TRBD2. TRBV6-7 is an ORF, and what it does is uncertain. Unmatched junction bases numbered 5, after V lost 4 bases and J lost 4 bases. This CDR3 has 15 amino acids. CDR3 loop: CASSSPGTSADTQYF. CDR3 DNA sequence: TGTGCCAGCAGTTCTCCGGGGACTAGCGCAGATACGCAGTATTTT.

Only one count was recorded for this clone. The chain uses TRBV4-2 and TRBJ1-4; TRBD1 matches 7 bases. The germline CDR1 and CDR2 sequences are LGHNA and YNFKEQ. The V segment lost 1 base and the J segment 4 bases; nucleotides outside the gene matches: 3. The CDR3 runs 15 residues. CDR3 in amino acids: CASSQVTGDNEKLFF. CDR3 DNA: TGTGCCAGCAGCCAAGTTACAGGGGATAATGAAAAACTGTTTTTT.

The rearrangement uses TRBV10-1 and TRBJ2-3, with a weak D call TRBD2 (5 bases). V gave up 2 bases and J gave up 2 bases, with 11 bases separating them. From germline, CDR1 is WNHNN and CDR2 SYGVQD (reference sequence). The CDR3 has 15 amino acids. The CDR3 spells CASSERRGPTDTQYF. The CDR3 DNA follows: TGCGCCAGCAGTGAGAGGAGAGGGCCCACAGATACGCAGTATTTT.

The rearrangement links TRBV5-1 to TRBJ1-2; 7 positions agree with TRBD1. Per germline, CDR1 SGHRS and CDR2 YFSETQ. This CDR3 is 14 amino acids long. Unmatched junction bases numbered 3, after V lost 0 bases and J lost 4 bases. The CDR3 DNA reads TGCGCCAGCAGCTTGGAAGGGACAGCCTATGGCTACACCTTC. Residues: CASSLEGTAYGYTF.

The CDR3 nucleotides are TGTGCCAGCAGCCAGGACACTAGCGGGCTTCACGAGCAGTACTTC. Protein sequence: CASSQDTSGLHEQYF. The rearrangement joins TRBV5-4 to TRBJ2-7, with TRBD2 identical over 9 bases. The ends lost 4 bases at V and 5 bases at J; junction bases unmatched: 10. Germline values: CDR1 SGHNT, CDR2 YYREEE (reference sequence). CDR3 size: 15 residues. Full variable domain (remainder filled in from reference TRBV5-4 and TRBJ2-7): ETGVTQSPTHLIKTRGQQVTLRCSSQSGHNTVSWYQQALGQGPQFIFQYYREEENGRGNFPPRFSGLQFPNYSSELNVNALELDDSALYLCASSQDTSGLHEQYFGPGTRLTVT.

This rearrangement joins TRBV11-3 to TRBJ2-7; 7 positions match TRBD2. V lost 5 bases to trimming and J lost 2 bases; unmatched junction nucleotides: 6. The CDR3 has 14 amino acids. Germline lookup yields CDR1 SGHNT and CDR2 YENEEA. The CDR3 region is CASSPGGGTYEQYF. The CDR3 DNA reads as TGTGCCAGCAGCCCTGGCGGGGGTACCTACGAGCAGTACTTC.

The J gene is TRBJ2-5, the V gene TRBV7-2; 12 bases match TRBD1. The junction had 9 bases not matched to a gene; V was cut back by 3 bases and J by 4 bases. Germline loops: CDR1 SGHTA, CDR2 FQGNSA. The CDR3 is made up of 17 amino acids. The CDR3 reads CASSFRDRGRSRETQYF. The CDR3 DNA sequence: TGTGCCAGCAGCTTCCGGGACAGGGGGCGCAGCAGAGAGACCCAGTACTTC.

Regarding this clone: Germline and junction disagree at one end, which may indicate a read error. The rearrangement uses TRBV6-1 and TRBJ1-2; D perhaps matches TRBD1 (5 bases). The CDR3 loop spans 12 amino acids. Germline values: CDR1 MNHNS, CDR2 SASEGT. Here the CDR3 DNA reads TGTGCCAGCAGTGAAGGGAGGGGCCGGTCCGCCTTC. Amino acids: CASSEGRGRSAF.

The chain links TRBV18 to TRBJ1-3; the D gene is possibly TRBD1 (6 bases). The CDR3 runs to 15 residues. The germline V gene encodes CDR1 KGHSH and CDR2 LQKENI. Trimming stripped 3 bases from V and 2 bases from J, with 11 bases between. The CDR3 nucleotides are TGTGCCAGCTCACCGGGCCGGACAGCTGGAAACACCATATATTTT. It encodes CASSPGRTAGNTIYF.

The chain couples TRBV5-4 to TRBJ2-2; TRBD1 matches at 11 bases. Trimming took 4 bases from V and 6 from J; bases not matched to a gene: 2. This CDR3 has 14 residues. In germline, CDR1 is SGHNT, CDR2 YYREEE (reference sequence). In DNA form, the CDR3 reads TGTGCCAGCAGCAGGGGACAGGGGGCCGGGGAGCTGTTTTTT. Translating gives CASSRGQGAGELFF.

This chain joins TRBV30 and TRBJ2-2; D is perhaps TRBD2 (5 bases). Germline V CDR1 and CDR2: GTSNPN, SVGIG (reference sequence). This CDR3 comprises 16 residues. Trimming cost V 4 bases and J 0 bases, with 15 bases left between them. The chain's CDR3 is CAWIRVGRTNTGELFF. The CDR3, as DNA: TGTGCCTGGATAAGGGTAGGGAGAACGAACACCGGGGAGCTGTTTTTT.

V gene TRBV5-1 combines with J gene TRBJ2-3; TRBD1 agrees at 7 bases. J gave up 2 bases and V 7 bases, and 7 bases lay outside the gene matches. The CDR3 covers 14 residues. From germline, CDR1 is SGHRS and CDR2 YFSETQ. CDR3 loop: CASGNQGDTDTQYF. The CDR3 DNA reads as TGCGCCAGCGGAAACCAGGGGGACACAGATACGCAGTATTTT.

V and J are TRBV2 and TRBJ2-7; TRBD2 agrees at 8 bases. CDR3 length: 15 amino acids. Losses at the gene ends were 1 base for V and 7 bases for J; bases not matched to a gene: 9. In germline, CDR1 is SNHLY, CDR2 FYNNEI. In nucleotides, the CDR3 is TGTGCCAGCAGTGAAGAGCGAGCGGGAGTAGGAGAGCAGTACTTC. This gives the protein CASSEERAGVGEQYF. The entire variable domain, with the rest obtained from reference TRBV2 and TRBJ2-7, is as follows: EPEVTQTPSHQVTQMGQEVILRCVPISNHLYFYWYRQILGQKVEFLVSFYNNEISEKSEIFDDQFSVERPDGSNFTLKIRSTKLEDSAMYFCASSEERAGVGEQYFGPGTRLTVT.